The sequence of this T cell receptor (beta chain) was determined in a study of shared clonotypes between healthy human individuals. Clones were sequenced by immunoSEQ multiplex PCR, and TCRdb holds only the in-frame ones, with some missing. The sample includes 1.5 million to 2.5 million clones, over 85% of them seen just once. CD45RO-negative CD8 cells positively selected for CCR7 made up the naive population, which excluded terminally differentiated effector memory CD45RA+ cells. Comments on this clone: Its antigen is not identified.

Overall study results and limits: Donor scarcity curtailed the genetic and exposure-history diversity represented herein.

This clonotype originated in a man aged 18 to 29 in good health. The sequencing sample was made of naive CD8+ T cells sorted from blood.

The CDR3 DNA reads TGTGCCAGCAGTTTATTGGCTGGCGAGGGGCAGTTCTTC. This translates into CASSLLAGEGQFF. J is TRBJ2-1 and V is TRBV27, with D perhaps matching TRBD2 (5 bases). CDR1 and CDR2 (germline): MNHEY, SMNVEV (reference sequence). V lost 1 base and J 12 bases, leaving 13 bases between the germline ends. This CDR3 has 13 amino acids.